This paragraph reports one TCR beta chain. The antigen remains unidentified. The data are from a study of cytomegalovirus exposure and HLA in healthy donors. Germline V CDR1 and CDR2: ENHRY, SYGVKD. The CDR3 is made up of 13 amino acids. Primers for the PCR totalled 60 Vbeta and 13 Jbeta. Repertoires were generated with immunoSEQ multiplex PCR, while TCRdb's copy carries only in-frame clones and drops some. The profile covers around 150,000 clones, with about 72% appearing a single time and 1.4% taken by the ten largest. Study findings and constraints: As was reported, the HLA-A and HLA-B alleles of most subjects were accurately predicted from TCR beta sequences. Researchers catalogued about 150 TCR beta chains as cytomegalovirus-associated.

The V and J genes are TRBV10-3 and TRBJ2-5, with D maybe TRBD1 (7 bases). TRBJ2-7 explains the end of the DNA better; the J call may be wrong. The clonotype comes from a male donor in good health and CMV-seronegative. The source material was PBMCs. In DNA, the CDR3 is TGTGCCATCAGCCCAGGGGGGACTTACGAGCAGTACTTC. This codes for CAISPGGTYEQYF.